This TCR beta chain was captured by sequencing in a study of T-cell memory formation after mild COVID-19. Study at large: For the most part, TCR clusters were specific to one donor.

Trimming cost V 6 bases and J 0 bases, with 9 bases left between them. The CDR3 sequence is 13 residues long. In germline, CDR1 is DFQATT, CDR2 SNEGSKA (reference sequence). Points from the study as a whole: Pre-infection memory harbored some responding clones, suggesting cross-reactive memory joined. Whereas later expanders leaned CD4+, clones contracting day 15 to 85 showed a balanced CD4/CD8 makeup. Most CD4+ clones that shrank were in CM and EM, while CD8+ ones turned up in EMRA.

As for this clonotype: Its antigen is as yet unknown.

MiXCR was run by TCRdb on the 5' RACE reads, yielding one entry per CDR3 protein. The sample records some 320,000 distinct CDR3 sequences, 15% to 20% being singletons. The V gene is TRBV20-1, the J gene TRBJ2-1; D remains unclear. This clonotype was obtained from a man between 18 and 35 years old who had mild COVID-19 (a few samples of this study predate the infection). Cell type and time point are not known. The sample taken for sequencing was PBMCs or a T cell subset sorted from them (not recorded which). CDR3 protein: CSAVTDSYNEQFF. CDR3 nucleotide sequence: TGCAGTGCGGTAACGGACTCCTACAATGAGCAGTTCTTC.